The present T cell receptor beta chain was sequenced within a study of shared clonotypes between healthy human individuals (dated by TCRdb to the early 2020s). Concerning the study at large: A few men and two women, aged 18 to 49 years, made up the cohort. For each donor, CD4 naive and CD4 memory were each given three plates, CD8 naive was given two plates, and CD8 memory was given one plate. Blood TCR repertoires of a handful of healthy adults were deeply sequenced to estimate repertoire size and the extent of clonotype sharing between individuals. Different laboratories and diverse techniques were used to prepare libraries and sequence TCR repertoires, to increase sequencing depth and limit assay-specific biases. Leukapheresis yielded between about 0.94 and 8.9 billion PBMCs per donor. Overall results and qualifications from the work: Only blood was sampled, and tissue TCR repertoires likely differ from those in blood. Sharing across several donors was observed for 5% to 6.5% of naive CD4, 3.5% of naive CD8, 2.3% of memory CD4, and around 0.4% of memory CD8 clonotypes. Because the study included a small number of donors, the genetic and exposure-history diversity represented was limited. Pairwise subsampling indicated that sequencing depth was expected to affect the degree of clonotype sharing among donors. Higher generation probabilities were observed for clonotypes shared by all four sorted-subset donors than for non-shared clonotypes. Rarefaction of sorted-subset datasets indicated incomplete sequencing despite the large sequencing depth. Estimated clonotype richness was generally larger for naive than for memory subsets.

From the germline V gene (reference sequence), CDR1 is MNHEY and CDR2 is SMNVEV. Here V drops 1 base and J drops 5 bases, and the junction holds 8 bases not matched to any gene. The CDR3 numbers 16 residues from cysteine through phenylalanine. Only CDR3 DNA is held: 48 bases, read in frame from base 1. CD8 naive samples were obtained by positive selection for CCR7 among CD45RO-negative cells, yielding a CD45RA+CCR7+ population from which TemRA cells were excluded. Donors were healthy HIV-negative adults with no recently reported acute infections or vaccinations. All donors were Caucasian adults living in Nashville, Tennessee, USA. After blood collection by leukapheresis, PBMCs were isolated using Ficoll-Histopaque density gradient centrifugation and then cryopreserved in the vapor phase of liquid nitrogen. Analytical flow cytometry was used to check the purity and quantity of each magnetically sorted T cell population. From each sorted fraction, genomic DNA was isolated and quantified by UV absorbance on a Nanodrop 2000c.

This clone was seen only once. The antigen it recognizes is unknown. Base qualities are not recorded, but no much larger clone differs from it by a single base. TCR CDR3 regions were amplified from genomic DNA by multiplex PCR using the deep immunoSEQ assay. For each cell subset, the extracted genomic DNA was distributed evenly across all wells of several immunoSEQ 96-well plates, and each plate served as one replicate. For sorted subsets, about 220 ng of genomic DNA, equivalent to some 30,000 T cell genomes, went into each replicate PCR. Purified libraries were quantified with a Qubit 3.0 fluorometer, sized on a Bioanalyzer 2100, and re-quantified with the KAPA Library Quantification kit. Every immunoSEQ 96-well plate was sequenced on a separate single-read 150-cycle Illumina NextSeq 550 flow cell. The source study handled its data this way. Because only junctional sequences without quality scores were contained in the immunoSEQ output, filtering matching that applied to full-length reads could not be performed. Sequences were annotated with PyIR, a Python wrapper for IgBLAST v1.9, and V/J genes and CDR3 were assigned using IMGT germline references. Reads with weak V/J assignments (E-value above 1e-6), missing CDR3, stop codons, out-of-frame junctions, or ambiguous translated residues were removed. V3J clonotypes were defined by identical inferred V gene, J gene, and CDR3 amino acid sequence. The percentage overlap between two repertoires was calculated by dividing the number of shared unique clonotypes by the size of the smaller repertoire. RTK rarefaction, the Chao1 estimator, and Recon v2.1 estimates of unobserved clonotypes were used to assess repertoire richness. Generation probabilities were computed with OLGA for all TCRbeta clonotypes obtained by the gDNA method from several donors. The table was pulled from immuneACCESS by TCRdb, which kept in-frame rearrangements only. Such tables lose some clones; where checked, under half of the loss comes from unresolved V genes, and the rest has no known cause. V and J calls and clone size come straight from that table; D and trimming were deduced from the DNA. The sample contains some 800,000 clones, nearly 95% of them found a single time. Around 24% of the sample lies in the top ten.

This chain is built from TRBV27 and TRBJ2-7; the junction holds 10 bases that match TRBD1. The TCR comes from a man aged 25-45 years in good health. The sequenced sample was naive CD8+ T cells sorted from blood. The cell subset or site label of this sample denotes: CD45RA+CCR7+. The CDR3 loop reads CASSLLPGQGHNEQYF. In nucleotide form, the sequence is TGTGCCAGCAGTTTATTACCGGGACAGGGGCACAACGAGCAGTACTTC.